This is a list of T cell receptor beta chains from one sample in a study of T-cell reconstitution after alpha-beta-depleted transplantation in children. TCRdb itself ran the PCR reads through MiXCR, one entry per CDR3 protein. The sample consists of about 350,000 distinct CDR3 sequences, 15% to 20% of them appearing once. The sequencing used PBMCs, mostly from graft donor cells, collected 360 days after TCRalphabeta/CD19-depleted stem cell transplant. The receptors were gathered from a male patient between 2 and 15 years old who had a stem cell transplant for acute lymphoblastic leukemia, so the T cells may come from the graft donor. The CDR3 runs from the conserved cysteine through the conserved F or W. The D gene is left open where the match is weak. Clone size is not always given. Where it is, it says once, few, many or a class for expanded clones.

>few|TRBJ2-3|TRBV7-8|TRBD2
TGTGCCAGCAGCCCAATTCGGACTAGCGGGTCGACAGATACGCAGTATTTT
CASSPIRTSGSTDTQYF
>few|TRBJ2-1|TRBV20-1|NA
TGCAGTGCTAGAGATCCCGGGAGCTCCTACAATGAGCAGTTCTTC
CSARDPGSSYNEQFF
>NA|TRBJ1-2|TRBV12-3/TRBV12-4|NA
TGTGCCAGCAGTTTGGGTCTCAGGGATTTATCCTTC
CASSLGLRDLSF
>many|TRBJ2-1|TRBV10-3|NA
TGTGCCATCAGTGAGACTACATACAATGAGCAGTTCTTC
CAISETTYNEQFF
>few|TRBJ2-2|TRBV25-1|TRBD2
TGTGCCAGCAGTGAAGGACTAGCGGGAGCGGCCACCGGGGAGCTGTTTTTT
CASSEGLAGAATGELFF
>NA|TRBJ2-3|TRBV4-3|NA
TGCGCCAGCAGCCAAGATAGGAGACCAACGCAGTATTTT
CASSQDRRPTQYF
>few|TRBJ2-1|TRBV4-2|TRBD2
TGTGCCAGCAGCCAAGATCCCCCGGGTAGCGGGGTTATGCATGAGCAGTTCTTC
CASSQDPPGSGVMHEQFF
>NA|TRBJ2-5|TRBV20-1|NA
TGCAGTGCTAGAGTCTGGGGGGCCCAAGAGACCCAGTACTTC
CSARVWGAQETQYF
>NA|TRBJ2-1|TRBV7-2|NA
TGTGCCAGCAGCTTCCGGGGTCCCAGGCAGTTCTTC
CASSFRGPRQFF
>few|TRBJ1-1|TRBV20-1|NA
TGCAGTGCTAGAGAGGGGGCACGGGGGGACACTGAAGCTTTCTTT
CSAREGARGDTEAFF
>few|TRBJ2-7|TRBV10-2|TRBD2
TGCGCCAGCAGTGAGGTGGTAGCGGGATCGGGTTCCTACGAGCAGTACTTC
CASSEVVAGSGSYEQYF
>few|TRBJ2-1|TRBV24-1|NA
TGTGCCACCAGTGATCCGACTAGTATCGATGAGCAGTTCTTC
CATSDPTSIDEQFF
>NA|TRBJ2-7|TRBV14|TRBD1
TGTGCCAGCAGCCAAGCAGGGGGCGGTTTTACTTTTTCTTTC
CASSQAGGGFTFSF
>NA|TRBJ2-3|TRBV10-3|TRBD1
TGTGCCAGCACCGGGACAGGGCGCGCAGATACGCAGTATTTT
CASTGTGRADTQYF
>NA|TRBJ2-4|TRBV13|NA
TGTGCCAGCAGCCCGAAGGACCTCGGGGTAAACATTCAGTACTTC
CASSPKDLGVNIQYF
>NA|TRBJ2-7|TRBV6-2/TRBV6-3|TRBD2
TGTGCCAGTGACAAACCGACTAGCGGGATCTACGAGCAGTACTTC
CASDKPTSGIYEQYF
>NA|TRBJ2-5|TRBV28|NA
TGTGCCAGCAGTTTTTTAGGGTTACGCGAGACCCAGTACTTC
CASSFLGLRETQYF
>many|TRBJ2-5|TRBV7-9|NA
TGTGCCAGCAGCTATCTCCAAGAGACCCAGTACTTC
CASSYLQETQYF
>few|TRBJ1-1|TRBV20-1|NA
TGCAGTGCTAGAAGGGGGTGGAACACTGAAGCTTTCTTT
CSARRGWNTEAFF
>few|TRBJ2-1|TRBV7-9|TRBD2
TGTGCCGGGGATCGAGCGGGAGGGCCCAGGGAGCAGTTCTTC
CAGDRAGGPREQFF
>NA|TRBJ1-6|TRBV7-2|NA
TGTGCCAGCAGCTTATCAGGGTCTAATTCACCCCTCCACTTT
CASSLSGSNSPLHF
>NA|TRBJ2-1|TRBV29-1|NA
TGCAGCGTTGGGGCAACCTACAATGAGCAGTTCTTC
CSVGATYNEQFF
>few|TRBJ2-1|TRBV12-3/TRBV12-4|NA
TGTGCCAGCATCCCCTATCTAGCTGCTTCCTACAATGAGCAGTTCTTC
CASIPYLAASYNEQFF
>few|TRBJ2-2|TRBV4-3|NA
TGCGCCAGCAGCCAAGAGGGGCACTGGAACACCGGGGAGCTGTTTTTT
CASSQEGHWNTGELFF
>NA|TRBJ2-3|TRBV5-1|NA
TGCGCCAGCAGCTCACCGGGACCGCGGACGGATACGCAGTATTTT
CASSSPGPRTDTQYF
>few|TRBJ2-5|TRBV12-3/TRBV12-4|NA
TGTGCCAGCAGTTTAACGGCCGACGCCCTAGGGACCCAGTACTTC
CASSLTADALGTQYF
>few|TRBJ1-2|TRBV20-1|TRBD1
TGCAGTGCTAGCGTCCGACAGGGCCCTGCTAACTATGGCTACACCTTC
CSASVRQGPANYGYTF
>NA|TRBJ2-3|TRBV10-3|TRBD2
TGTGCCATCAGTGGGGGACTAGCGGGAGGCGGCACAGATACGCAGTATTTT
CAISGGLAGGGTDTQYF
>few|TRBJ2-1|TRBV7-2|TRBD2
TGTGCCAGCAGGGTTCTAGCGGGAGATTACAATGAGCAGTTCTTC
CASRVLAGDYNEQFF
>NA|TRBJ2-3|TRBV7-3|NA
TGTGCCAGCAGCTTAAATCGGAGGTCAACAGATACGCAGTATTTT
CASSLNRRSTDTQYF
>once|TRBJ2-1|TRBV24-1|TRBD2
TGTGCCACAAGCCCCGGGACTAGCGATTACAATGAGCAGTTCTTC
CATSPGTSDYNEQFF
>NA|TRBJ1-1|TRBV7-2|NA
TGTGCCAGCAGTCCCCAGCGGAGGACGCCTTACACTGAAGCTTTCTTT
CASSPQRRTPYTEAFF
>NA|TRBJ2-3|TRBV7-9|NA
TGTGCCAGCAGCTTAGATCTGGCAGGGGAGGTCAGAGATACGCAGTATTTT
CASSLDLAGEVRDTQYF
>NA|TRBJ2-1|TRBV11-2|NA
TGTGCCAGCAGCTTAGTATTAGGAGTCTACAATGAGCAGTTCTTC
CASSLVLGVYNEQFF
>few|TRBJ2-7|TRBV29-1|NA
TGCAGCGTTGAAGATGGGGGTAAGGGAGCGACCTACGAGCAGTACTTC
CSVEDGGKGATYEQYF
>NA|TRBJ2-7|TRBV9|TRBD2
TGTGCCAGCAGTATTCGTCGGGAGGGCCCCTACGAGCAGTACTTC
CASSIRREGPYEQYF
>many|TRBJ2-5|TRBV7-2|NA
TGTGCCAGCAGCTCTTTAAATGTAGGACGGCAAGAGACCCAGTACTTC
CASSSLNVGRQETQYF
>NA|TRBJ2-2|TRBV2|NA
TGTGCCAGCATAGAGACAGGGAACACCGGGGAGCTGTTTTTT
CASIETGNTGELFF
>few|TRBJ1-3|TRBV12-3/TRBV12-4|NA
TGTGCCAGCAGCCGGGACGGAGGAAACACCATATATTTT
CASSRDGGNTIYF
>many|TRBJ2-2|TRBV5-1|NA
TGCGCCAGCAGCTTTACCAGGCCTACGAACACCGGGGAGCTGTTTTTT
CASSFTRPTNTGELFF
>once|TRBJ1-2|TRBV6-2/TRBV6-3|TRBD1
TGTGCCAGCAGTTACTCAACCGGGACAGGGGACCGGGGCTACACCTTC
CASSYSTGTGDRGYTF
>many|TRBJ2-3|TRBV7-2|NA
TGTGCCAGCAGCTTATCCCTCGCAGGGACAGATACGCAGTATTTT
CASSLSLAGTDTQYF
>NA|TRBJ2-7|TRBV2|NA
TGTGCCAGCAGTCCGGAGGGACGAAGTTTC
CASSPEGRSF
>NA|TRBJ2-1|TRBV27|TRBD1
TGTGCCAGCAGTTTAGGCCTGAGCAAGGGGGCCAGGGATCAGTTCTTC
CASSLGLSKGARDQFF
>NA|TRBJ2-1|TRBV20-1|NA
TGCAGTGCTAGAGAGAGGGTGTTGGAAAATGAGCAGTTCTTC
CSARERVLENEQFF
>many|TRBJ2-2|TRBV7-2|TRBD2
TGTGCCAGCAGCTTAGTACTAGCGACCGGGGAGCTGTTTTTT
CASSLVLATGELFF
>few|TRBJ2-1|TRBV20-1|NA
TGCAGTGCCGGCGCCCTGATAAGCCCGTTCTTC
CSAGALISPFF
>few|TRBJ2-2|TRBV15|NA
TGTGCCACCAGCAGGCGAGATGGGGAGCTGTTTTTT
CATSRRDGELFF
>few|TRBJ2-3|TRBV4-3|NA
TGCGCCAGCAGCCATGGGAACACAGATACGCAGTATTTT
CASSHGNTDTQYF
>few|TRBJ2-7|TRBV4-3|TRBD1
TGCGCCAGCAGCCAAGTTCGACAGGGGGGAAGCTCCTACGAGCAGTACTTC
CASSQVRQGGSSYEQYF
>NA|TRBJ2-6|TRBV5-4|TRBD1
TGTGCCAGCAGCTGGGGGACAGGTCTTTACTCTGGGGCCAACGTCCTGACTTTC
CASSWGTGLYSGANVLTF
>many|TRBJ2-2|TRBV4-1|NA
TGCGCCAGCAGCCAAGATCGGGGGACCCTAGGGTCCGCCGGGGAGCTGTTTTTT
CASSQDRGTLGSAGELFF
>few|TRBJ2-1|TRBV28|TRBD2
TGTGCCAGCAGTTTAGTCGGGACTACCGCGCTGGGGGTCTACAATGAGCAGTTCTTC
CASSLVGTTALGVYNEQFF
>once|TRBJ2-2|TRBV29-1|NA
TGCAGCGTTCTACAGGGCACCGGGGAGCTGTTTTTT
CSVLQGTGELFF
>NA|TRBJ2-2|TRBV4-2|TRBD2
TGTGCCAGCAGCCACGGACTAGCGGGAGGGCCTGGGACCGGGGAGCTGTTTTTT
CASSHGLAGGPGTGELFF
>many|TRBJ2-3|TRBV18|TRBD2
TGTGCCAGCTCACCGGTCGGGAGGGGAAATACGCAGTATTTT
CASSPVGRGNTQYF
>few|TRBJ2-1|TRBV7-9|TRBD2
TGTGCCAGCAGCTTAAGATACACCGGGACTAGCGGGAATGAGCAGTTCTTC
CASSLRYTGTSGNEQFF
>NA|TRBJ1-2|TRBV4-1|NA
TGCGCCAGCAGCCAAGTTCAGGGCTACACCTTC
CASSQVQGYTF
>few|TRBJ2-1|TRBV27|NA
TGTGCCAGCAGTTTTGGTAGGGGGGGCAATGAGCAGTTCTTC
CASSFGRGGNEQFF
>NA|TRBJ1-5|TRBV20-1|TRBD1
TGCAGTCCGGGGACAGTAGGCAATCAGCCCCAGCATTTT
CSPGTVGNQPQHF